Following are 2 T cell receptor beta chains from one sample sequenced in a study of radiotherapy plus CTLA-4 blockade in lung cancer. Here immunoSEQ multiplex PCR was the method, and the copy in TCRdb shows in-frame clones only, minus some. The table shows around 90,000 clones, with about 80% occurring only once. The sequenced sample was peripheral blood, obtained from a patient treated with radiotherapy plus ipilimumab. These receptors all stem from a human donor with non-small cell lung cancer who had stable disease on radiotherapy plus ipilimumab.

The V and J genes are TRBV10-3 and TRBJ2-1; maybe TRBD2 (6 bases). Germline CDR1 ENHRY, CDR2 SYGVKD. Trimming took off 1 base at V and 9 bases at J, with 16 bases between the two ends. The CDR3 loop spans 15 amino acids. CDR3 amino acids: CAISEFVTRVGEQFF. CDR3 in DNA: TGTGCCATCAGTGAGTTTGTGACTAGAGTAGGTGAGCAGTTCTTC.

The rearrangement joins TRBV28 to TRBJ1-6; 8 nucleotides align to TRBD1. Germline-derived CDR1 and CDR2 are MDHEN and SYDVKM. CDR3 length equals 14 residues. V dropped 2 bases and J dropped 6; count of bases not matched to a gene: 0. Written as DNA, the CDR3 is TGTGCCAGCAGTTTACAGGGGGCTAATTCACCCCTCCACTTT. This translates into CASSLQGANSPLHF.